Presented here are 3 T cell receptor beta chains from one specimen sequenced in a study of blood T cells in healthy people across ages. For the second PCR, which ran for about 6 to 11 cycles, a sample-barcoded 5' primer and a J-beta primer mix were used. TCRdb analysed the 5' RACE reads with MiXCR anew, one entry per CDR3 protein. The sample has fewer than 900,000 distinct CDR3 sequences; roughly 47% are singletons. The material sequenced was blood. These receptors all come from a woman in her fifties or sixties in good health.

This clonotype was found once. This sequence joins TRBV6-2 or TRBV6-3 and TRBJ2-5; possible D gene TRBD2, 5 bases. V lost 0 bases and J lost 3, with 5 bases in between. This CDR3 is 13 amino acids long. Per the germline V gene, CDR1 is MNHEY and CDR2 is SVGEGT. The CDR3 DNA reads TGTGCCAGCAGTTACTCGACTAAAGAGACCCAGTACTTC. Translation gives CASSYSTKETQYF.

The rearrangement uses TRBV29-1 and TRBJ2-7, with D perhaps matching TRBD1 or TRBD2 (6 bases each). Germline CDR1 and CDR2: SQVTM and ANQGSEA. There are 14 residues in the CDR3. Trimming left V 3 bases short and J 6 bases short, with 18 bases between. Written as DNA, the CDR3 is TGCAGCGTTGAGGGGGGCAGAGGGGTCTGCGAGCAGTACTTC. Translating it yields CSVEGGRGVCEQYF.

The V and J genes are TRBV15 and TRBJ1-1, with D hard to call. The CDR3 is 13 residues long. Per the germline V gene, CDR1 is LNHNV and CDR2 is YYDKDF (reference sequence). V lost 0 bases and J 3 bases, leaving 5 bases between the germline ends. The CDR3 coding sequence is TGTGCCACCAGCAGAGAATTGTACACTGAAGCTTTCTTT. Amino acids: CATSRELYTEAFF. Filled out from reference TRBV15 and TRBJ1-1, the complete variable domain reads DAMVIQNPRYQVTQFGKPVTLSCSQTLNHNVMYWYQQKSSQAPKLLFHYYDKDFNNEADTPDNFQSRRPNTSFCFLDIRSPGLGDTAMYLCATSRELYTEAFFGQGTRLTVV.